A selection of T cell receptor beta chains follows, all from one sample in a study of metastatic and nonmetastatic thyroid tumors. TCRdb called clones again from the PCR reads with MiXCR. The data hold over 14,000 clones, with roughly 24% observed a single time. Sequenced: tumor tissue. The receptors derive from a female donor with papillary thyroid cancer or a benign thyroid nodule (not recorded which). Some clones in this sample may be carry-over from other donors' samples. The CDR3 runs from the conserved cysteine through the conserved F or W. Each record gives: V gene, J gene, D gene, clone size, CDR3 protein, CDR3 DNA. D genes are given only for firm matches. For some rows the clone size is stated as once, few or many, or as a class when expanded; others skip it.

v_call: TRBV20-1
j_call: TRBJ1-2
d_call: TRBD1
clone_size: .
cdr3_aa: CSATWTGNYGYTF
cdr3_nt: TGCAGTGCTACCTGGACAGGAAACTATGGCTACACCTTC

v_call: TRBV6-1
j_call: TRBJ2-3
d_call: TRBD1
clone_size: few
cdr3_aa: CASRGGQGTTDTQYF
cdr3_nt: TGTGCCAGCAGGGGAGGACAGGGGACCACAGATACGCAGTATTTT

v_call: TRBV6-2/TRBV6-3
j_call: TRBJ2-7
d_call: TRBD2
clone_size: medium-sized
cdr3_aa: CASSYIKREATSYEQYF
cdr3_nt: TGTGCCAGCAGTTACATAAAGCGGGAGGCCACCTCCTACGAGCAGTACTTC

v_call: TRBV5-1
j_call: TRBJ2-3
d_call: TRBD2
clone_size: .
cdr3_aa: CASFPLTGGTDTQYF
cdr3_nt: TGCGCCAGCTTCCCTCTAACGGGAGGAACAGATACGCAGTATTTT

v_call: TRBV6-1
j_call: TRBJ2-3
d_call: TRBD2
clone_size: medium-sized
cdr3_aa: CASSHRTSGFTDTQYF
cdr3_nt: TGTGCCAGCAGCCATAGGACTAGCGGGTTCACAGATACGCAGTATTTT

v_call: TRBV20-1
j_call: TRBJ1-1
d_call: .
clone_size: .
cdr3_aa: CSARESREVLTGKTEAFF
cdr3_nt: TGCAGTGCTAGAGAATCCCGGGAGGTTTTGACGGGGAAAACTGAAGCTTTCTTT

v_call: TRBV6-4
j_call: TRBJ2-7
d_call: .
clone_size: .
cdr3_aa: CASNSFRYEQYF
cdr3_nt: TGTGCCAGCAACTCGTTTCGTTACGAGCAGTACTTC

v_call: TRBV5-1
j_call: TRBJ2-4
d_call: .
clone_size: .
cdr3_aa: CASSPGENTKNIQYF
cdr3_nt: TGCGCCAGCAGCCCGGGGGAGAATACCAAAAACATTCAGTACTTC

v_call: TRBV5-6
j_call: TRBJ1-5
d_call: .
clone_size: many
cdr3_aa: CASSLTGVYSNQPQHF
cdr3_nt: TGTGCCAGCAGCCTTACAGGAGTCTATAGCAATCAGCCCCAGCATTTT

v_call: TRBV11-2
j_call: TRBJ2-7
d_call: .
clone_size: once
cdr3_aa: CASSLDPGRLAPNDQYF
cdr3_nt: TGTGCCAGCAGCTTAGATCCTGGCAGATTGGCACCCAACGATCAGTACTTC

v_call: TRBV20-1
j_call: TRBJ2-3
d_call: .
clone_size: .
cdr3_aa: CSAREWGTDTQYF
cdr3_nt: TGCAGTGCTAGAGAGTGGGGCACAGATACGCAGTATTTT

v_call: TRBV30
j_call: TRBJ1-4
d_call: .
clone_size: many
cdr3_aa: CAWSVLQGPNEKLFF
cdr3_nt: TGTGCCTGGAGTGTACTTCAGGGGCCTAATGAAAAACTGTTTTTT

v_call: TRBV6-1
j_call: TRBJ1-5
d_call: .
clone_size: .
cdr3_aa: CASRVSLNQPQHF
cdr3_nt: TGTGCCAGCAGAGTCAGCCTCAATCAGCCCCAGCATTTT

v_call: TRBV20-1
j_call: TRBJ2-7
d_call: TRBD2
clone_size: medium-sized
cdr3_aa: CSAPPGTSGASSYEQYF
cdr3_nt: TGCAGTGCCCCACCTGGGACTAGCGGGGCAAGCTCCTACGAGCAGTACTTC

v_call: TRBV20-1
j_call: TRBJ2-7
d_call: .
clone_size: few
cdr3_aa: CSARPGSTEQYF
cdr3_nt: TGCAGTGCTAGACCGGGTTCCACCGAGCAGTACTTC